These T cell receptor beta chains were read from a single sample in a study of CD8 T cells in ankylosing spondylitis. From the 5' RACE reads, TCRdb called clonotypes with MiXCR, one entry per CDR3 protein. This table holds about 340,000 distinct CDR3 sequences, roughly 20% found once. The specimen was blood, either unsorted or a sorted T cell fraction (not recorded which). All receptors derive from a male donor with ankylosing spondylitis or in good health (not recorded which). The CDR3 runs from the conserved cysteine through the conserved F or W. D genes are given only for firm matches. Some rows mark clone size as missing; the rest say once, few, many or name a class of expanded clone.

CASSQELDNEQFF,TGTGCCAGCAGCCAAGAATTGGACAATGAGCAGTTCTTC,NA,TRBJ2-1,NA,TRBV3-1
CSVVEGEAFF,TGCAGCGTTGTCGAGGGTGAAGCTTTCTTT,few,TRBJ1-1,NA,TRBV29-1
CASTLTLTGELFF,TGTGCCAGCACCCTGACTCTCACCGGGGAGCTGTTTTTT,few,TRBJ2-2,NA,TRBV11-2
CATSDPPGQSTGELFF,TGTGCCACCAGTGACCCCCCGGGACAGAGCACCGGGGAGCTGTTTTTT,many,TRBJ2-2,TRBD1,TRBV24-1
CASSRGQGPSETQYF,TGCGCCAGCAGCAGGGGACAGGGGCCCTCCGAGACCCAGTACTTC,NA,TRBJ2-5,TRBD1,TRBV5-1
CSASDTGYTTYEQYF,TGCAGTGCTAGCGACACAGGGTATACTACCTACGAGCAGTACTTC,NA,TRBJ2-7,NA,TRBV20-1
CASSSGTPPYEQYF,TGTGCCAGCAGCTCGGGGACCCCTCCCTACGAGCAGTACTTC,NA,TRBJ2-7,NA,TRBV7-9
CASSLGPLAGGSYEQYF,TGTGCCAGCAGTTTAGGTCCCTTGGCAGGGGGCTCCTACGAGCAGTACTTC,few,TRBJ2-7,TRBD1,TRBV12-3/TRBV12-4
CASSSWTPSEETQYF,TGTGCCAGCAGTTCGTGGACACCGTCCGAGGAGACCCAGTACTTC,NA,TRBJ2-5,NA,TRBV12-3/TRBV12-4
CSARLGDEQYF,TGCAGTGCTCGTCTGGGGGACGAGCAGTACTTC,NA,TRBJ2-7,NA,TRBV20-1
CASSEPDSIEQFF,TGTGCCAGCAGTGAACCTGACAGTATAGAGCAGTTCTTC,few,TRBJ2-1,NA,TRBV2
CATSSDRASTDTQYF,TGTGCCACCAGCAGTGACAGAGCAAGCACAGATACGCAGTATTTT,few,TRBJ2-3,NA,TRBV15
CASSEGTGEFF,TGTGCCAGCAGTGAGGGGACAGGGGAGTTCTTC,NA,TRBJ2-1,TRBD1,TRBV25-1
CASAFASLVSEQFF,TGTGCCAGCGCCTTTGCCTCTTTGGTGAGTGAGCAGTTCTTC,NA,TRBJ2-1,NA,TRBV12-3/TRBV12-4
CATSSRDSFYEQYF,TGTGCCACCAGCAGCCGGGACAGCTTCTACGAGCAGTACTTC,few,TRBJ2-7,TRBD1,TRBV15